The rows below give T cell receptor beta chains drawn from one sample of a study of cytomegalovirus exposure and HLA in healthy donors. The protocol was immunoSEQ multiplex PCR, while the TCRdb copy is restricted to in-frame clones and leaves out a portion. The table has over 200,000 clones, 70% to 90% seen once. The source material was PBMCs. The receptors shown here come from a woman aged 18 to 35 in good health and CMV-seronegative. CDR3s include the opening cysteine and the closing phenylalanine or tryptophan. The order of the fields is clone size, J gene, V gene, D gene, CDR3 DNA, CDR3 protein. The D gene is left open where the match is weak. Size tells how often a clone was seen (once, few, many) or the class of an expanded clone, and some rows leave it out.

>NA|TRBJ2-4|TRBV5-7|NA
TGTGCCAGCAGCCTCAGGGCTTTGGGGGAGACAGCCAAAAACATTCAGTACTTC
CASSLRALGETAKNIQYF
>NA|TRBJ2-3|TRBV2|NA
TGTGCCAGCACCCTCGGGACTCCCTCCACAGATACGCAGTATTTT
CASTLGTPSTDTQYF
>NA|TRBJ1-5|TRBV14|NA
TGTGCCAGCAGCCAACAGGGAAACAATCAGCCCCAGCATTTT
CASSQQGNNQPQHF
>NA|TRBJ2-3|TRBV5-1|NA
TGCGCCAGCAGCTTGCTGGGGGGCTCCACAGATACGCAGTATTTT
CASSLLGGSTDTQYF
>NA|TRBJ1-2|TRBV28|TRBD1
TGTGCCAGCAGTCCGACAGGGGAGTATGGCTACACCTTC
CASSPTGEYGYTF
>NA|TRBJ2-3|TRBV30|NA
TGTGCCTGGAGTGCGGGAGCAGATACGCAGTATTTT
CAWSAGADTQYF
>NA|TRBJ2-1|TRBV5-1|NA
TGCGCCAGCAGCCGGGCCTACAATGAGCAGTTCTTC
CASSRAYNEQFF
>NA|TRBJ2-2|TRBV5-1|NA
TGCGCCTCCGGGACTTTCACCGGGGAGCTGTTTTTT
CASGTFTGELFF
>few|TRBJ1-5|TRBV7-9|NA
TGTGCCAGCAGCTTAGGCTCGGGATTTTATCAGCCCCAGCATTTT
CASSLGSGFYQPQHF
>NA|TRBJ2-1|TRBV19|NA
TGTGCCAGTAGTATCACCCCCCCCGGAGGGTCAGGTGGGGAGTTCTTC
CASSITPPGGSGGEFF
>NA|TRBJ1-1|TRBV29-1|NA
TGCAGCGGCGGCGGGACTGAAGCTTTCTTT
CSGGGTEAFF
>NA|TRBJ2-7|TRBV6-1|NA
TGTGCCAGCAGTGATGGTTCGGCGGGGTTCGAGCAGTACTTC
CASSDGSAGFEQYF
>NA|TRBJ2-5|TRBV25-1|TRBD1
TGTGCCAGCAGTGATCCTATCAGGGGGCAGTCTCAAGAGACCCAGTACTTC
CASSDPIRGQSQETQYF
>NA|TRBJ1-5|TRBV28|NA
TGTGCCAGCAGTTTATACCTCAGGGGAAACAATCAGCCCCAGCATTTT
CASSLYLRGNNQPQHF
>NA|TRBJ1-1|TRBV27|TRBD1
TGTGCCAGCAGTTTACTTAAGGTCGGGGGACAGGGGTACACTGAAGCTTTCTTT
CASSLLKVGGQGYTEAFF
>NA|TRBJ1-3|TRBV11-1|NA
TGTGCCAGCAGCTTCGACAGTGGTCACACCATATATTTT
CASSFDSGHTIYF
>NA|TRBJ1-5|TRBV19|NA
TGTGCCAGTAGTCTTCGAAATCAGCCCCAGCATTTT
CASSLRNQPQHF
>NA|TRBJ1-1|TRBV19|NA
TGTGCCAGTAGTATTAAACCGAACACTGAAGCTTTCTTT
CASSIKPNTEAFF
>NA|TRBJ2-7|TRBV18|TRBD1
TGTGCCAGCTCACCACGGGGGACAGGTCTCTCCTACGAGCAGTACTTC
CASSPRGTGLSYEQYF
>NA|TRBJ2-1|TRBV2|TRBD1
TGTGCCAGCAGAGCCCGGGACAGGAACCACAATGAGCAGTTCTTC
CASRARDRNHNEQFF
>NA|TRBJ2-7|TRBV28|NA
TGTGCCAGCAGCCGTCCCCTCACGGGACCCACCTACGAGCAGTACTTC
CASSRPLTGPTYEQYF
>few|TRBJ1-1|TRBV6-1|NA
TGTGCCAGCAGTGAAGCCGTCAGGGCTGAAGCTTTCTTT
CASSEAVRAEAFF
>NA|TRBJ2-7|TRBV7-9|TRBD2
TGTGCCAGCAGCAACGGGGGAGCGGGATACGAGCAGTACTTC
CASSNGGAGYEQYF
>few|TRBJ2-7|TRBV7-8|TRBD2
TGTGCCAGCAGCCCTAGGACTAGCGGGAGCTACGAGCAGTACTTC
CASSPRTSGSYEQYF
>NA|TRBJ1-6|TRBV13|NA
TGTGCCAGCAGCCTCGCGGGGGAGCCCCTCCACTTT
CASSLAGEPLHF
>NA|TRBJ1-2|TRBV7-9|NA
TGTGCCAGCAGCACAGTGCAGGGGCTCGGCTATGGCTACACCTTC
CASSTVQGLGYGYTF
>NA|TRBJ2-3|TRBV5-6|TRBD2
TGTGCCAGCAGCTTGGGACTAGCGGGAGCTAGCACAGATACGCAGTATTTT
CASSLGLAGASTDTQYF
>NA|TRBJ1-1|TRBV7-9|NA
TGTGCCAGCAGCTTAGCCAAGAACACTGAAGCTTTCTTT
CASSLAKNTEAFF
>NA|TRBJ2-7|TRBV29-1|NA
TGCAGCGTTGAGGCAGGGGCCCGCGAGCAGTACTTC
CSVEAGAREQYF
>NA|TRBJ2-7|TRBV28|TRBD2
TGTGCCAGCAGCTTTCCTCTAGCGGGAGTACACGAGCAGTACTTC
CASSFPLAGVHEQYF
>NA|TRBJ1-3|TRBV6-5|NA
TGTGCCAGCAGTTACGGCAGGCCATCTACTGGAAACACCATATATTTT
CASSYGRPSTGNTIYF
>NA|TRBJ1-2|TRBV7-3|NA
TGTGCCAGCAGCTTAAAAGACAGAGGTTCGGGTGGCTACACCTTC
CASSLKDRGSGGYTF
>NA|TRBJ2-7|TRBV7-2|NA
TGTGCCAGCAGCTTACAGAGCTCCTACGAGCAGTACTTC
CASSLQSSYEQYF
>NA|TRBJ1-2|TRBV9|NA
TGTGCCAGCAGCGGAGAGTCGGGGGGGCATGGCTACACCTTC
CASSGESGGHGYTF
>NA|TRBJ2-7|TRBV7-9|NA
TGTGCCAGCAGCTTAGGACTTAGCGACCGCCTCCCCTACGAGCAGTACTTC
CASSLGLSDRLPYEQYF
>NA|TRBJ2-7|TRBV27|NA
TGTGCCAGCAGGGTCGGGCCAGCCACCTACGAGCAGTACTTC
CASRVGPATYEQYF
>NA|TRBJ2-5|TRBV2|NA
TGTGCCAGCAGGGCTAACCAAGAGACCCAGTACTTC
CASRANQETQYF
>few|TRBJ2-1|TRBV29-1|TRBD2
TGCAGCGCTGGGACTAGCGGGAGCATCTATGAGCAGTTCTTC
CSAGTSGSIYEQFF
>NA|TRBJ1-1|TRBV6-6|NA
TGTGCCAGCAGCGGGGAGATGAACACTGAAGCTTTCTTT
CASSGEMNTEAFF
>NA|TRBJ1-1|TRBV28|NA
TGTGCCAGCAGTTCACCAGGGGTAACCATGAACACTGAAGCTTTCTTT
CASSSPGVTMNTEAFF
>NA|TRBJ1-5|TRBV28|TRBD1
TGTGCCAGCAGTTTAAGAGGGGGCCAAAATCAGCCCCAGCATTTT
CASSLRGGQNQPQHF
>NA|TRBJ2-7|TRBV6-1|TRBD2
TGTGCCAGCAGTATAAGCGGGGGGAGCTCCTACGAGCAGTACTTC
CASSISGGSSYEQYF
>NA|TRBJ2-7|TRBV14|NA
TGTGCCAGCAGTCCGACAGGCAGGTCCTACGAGCAGTACTTC
CASSPTGRSYEQYF
>few|TRBJ2-2|TRBV11-3|NA
TGTGCCAGCAGCTTACAGATCACCGGGGAGCTGTTTTTT
CASSLQITGELFF
>NA|TRBJ2-1|TRBV29-1|TRBD2
TGCAGCGTTAACGCGGGAGTATCTTACAATGAGCAGTTCTTC
CSVNAGVSYNEQFF
>NA|TRBJ1-5|TRBV30|TRBD1
TGTGCCTGGAGCCCCGGGACAGGGAATCAGCCCCAGCATTTT
CAWSPGTGNQPQHF
>NA|TRBJ2-7|TRBV7-2|NA
TGTGCCAGCAGCTTAGGTAAAGAGCAGTACTTC
CASSLGKEQYF
>NA|TRBJ2-7|TRBV28|NA
TGTGCCACCCCGTGGGGCGGGACCTCCTACGAGCAGTACTTC
CATPWGGTSYEQYF
>NA|TRBJ2-3|TRBV19|NA
TGTGCCAGTAGTATAGATAAGCTACAGCCTAGCACAGATACGCAGTATTTT
CASSIDKLQPSTDTQYF
>NA|TRBJ2-5|TRBV2|TRBD2
TGTGCCAGCAGTGGATTAGCGGGGTTCCTGGAGACCCAGTACTTC
CASSGLAGFLETQYF
>many|TRBJ2-5|TRBV9|TRBD2
TGTGCCAGCAGCGTAGATCATGCGGGGGGCCAAGAGACCCAGTACTTC
CASSVDHAGGQETQYF
>NA|TRBJ1-4|TRBV5-4|TRBD1
TGTGCCAGCAGCCCCCGGGACAGTTATGAAAAACTGTTTTTT
CASSPRDSYEKLFF
>NA|TRBJ1-1|TRBV28|TRBD1
TGTGCCAGCAAGACGGCCGGGACAGGGGACACTGAAGCTTTCTTT
CASKTAGTGDTEAFF
>NA|TRBJ2-7|TRBV19|NA
TGTGCCAGTACCCCCGGGACGGAGGGGGGAGGCTACGAGCAGTACTTC
CASTPGTEGGGYEQYF